The next 9 T cell receptor beta chains were all read from a single sample in a study of radiation and T cells in renal cell carcinoma. The table came from immunoSEQ multiplex PCR; TCRdb's copy has only in-frame clones and leaves some out. The table lists around 94,000 clones, approximately 80% of them singletons. The sample's time point: blood 4 weeks post-SBRT, at nephrectomy. The treatment here: 15 Gy SBRT to primary tumor, nephrectomy 4 weeks later. The sample was blood, taken from a patient whose treatment included radiotherapy and nephrectomy. These receptors were obtained from a man aged 50-59 years with renal cell carcinoma.

The chain couples TRBV6-5 to TRBJ2-1, with TRBD2 matching over 9 bases. CDR1 is MNHEY, CDR2 SVGAGI, per germline. The V segment lost 2 bases and the J segment 7 bases; nucleotides outside the gene matches: 9. This CDR3 is built from 16 residues. CDR3 protein: CASSYQSRGGVNEQFF. The CDR3, as DNA: TGTGCCAGCAGTTACCAGTCGCGGGGGGGCGTTAATGAGCAGTTCTTC.

The rearrangement joins TRBV6-5 to TRBJ2-5, with 8 bases fitting TRBD2. V lost 5 bases to trimming and J lost 11 bases; unmatched junction nucleotides: 13. This CDR3 comprises 14 residues. Looked up from germline, CDR1 is MNHEY and CDR2 is SVGAGI. DNA of the CDR3: TGTGCCAGCAGTCCAAGCGGGAGTCCACGGGAGCAGTACTTC. Translation: CASSPSGSPREQYF.

The chain couples TRBV30 to TRBJ2-5; D gene uncertain. In germline, CDR1 is GTSNPN, CDR2 SVGIG (reference sequence). CDR3 length: 13 residues. V was cut by 0 bases and J by 1 base, with 6 bases left in between. CDR3 protein: CAWSVILQETQYF. CDR3 nucleotide sequence: TGTGCCTGGAGTGTAATCCTCCAAGAGACCCAGTACTTC.

The gene calls are TRBV29-1 and TRBJ2-2; perhaps TRBD1 as D (6 bases). CDR3 length equals 16 residues. Germline V lookup: CDR1 SQVTM, CDR2 ANQGSEA. V lost 1 base and J lost 7, with 19 bases in between. CDR3 residues: CSVEGTATAPDGELFF. Written as DNA, the CDR3 is TGCAGCGTTGAAGGGACAGCCACAGCCCCGGACGGGGAGCTGTTTTTT.

V and J are TRBV7-2 and TRBJ1-1; 9 bases map to TRBD1. Germline V lookup: CDR1 SGHTA, CDR2 FQGNSA. This CDR3 has 14 amino acids. J was trimmed by 4 bases and V by 4 bases; bases with no gene match: 4. The CDR3 bases are TGTGCCAGCAGCTACCAGGGACAGGGCACTGAAGCTTTCTTT. It encodes CASSYQGQGTEAFF.

The V call is TRBV28, the J call TRBJ1-2; D call uncertain. Looked up from germline, CDR1 is MDHEN and CDR2 is SYDVKM. The length of the CDR3 is 13 residues. Trimming took off 6 bases at V and 4 bases at J, with 12 bases between the two ends. CDR3 sequence (DNA): TGTGCCAGCAGACAGACCAAAACCTATGGCTACACCTTC. The encoded protein is CASRQTKTYGYTF.

The chain couples TRBV6-1 to TRBJ2-5; 10 bases align to TRBD2. The CDR3 extends over 14 amino acids. Germline V CDR1 and CDR2: MNHNS, SASEGT. Losses at the gene ends were 8 bases for V and 5 bases for J; bases not matched to a gene: 8. The CDR3 nucleotides read TGTGCCAGCTTAGGAGCGGGAGGGGGGGAGACCCAGTACTTC. Its translation: CASLGAGGGETQYF.

The chain couples TRBV7-9 to TRBJ2-1; D ambiguous. The germline V gene has CDR1 SEHNR and CDR2 FQNEAQ (reference sequence). Deletions cut 2 bases from V and 2 bases from J, with 13 bases between. The CDR3 consists of 16 residues. In nucleotides, the CDR3 is TGTGCCAGCAGCTTACATACGGCTCAACCCTACAATGAGCAGTTCTTC. It yields the protein CASSLHTAQPYNEQFF.

This clone has a single count. This sequence joins TRBV5-1 and TRBJ1-4, with TRBD1 matching 8 bases. The germline gives CDR1 SGHRS, CDR2 YFSETQ. Trimming at V came to 2 bases and at J to 7 bases, leaving 7 bases not matched to a gene. This CDR3 is built from 15 residues. DNA of the CDR3: TGCGCCAGCAGCTTAACAGGGGGTGCGGGTGAAAAACTGTTTTTT. Its protein product is CASSLTGGAGEKLFF.